Below, 3 T cell receptor beta chains from the same sample are listed, as sequenced in a study of T cell clonality in common variable immunodeficiency. Assay: immunoSEQ multiplex PCR; the TCRdb copy retains only in-frame clones and omits some. The table lists roughly 29,000 clones, with no singletons. The sequenced sample consisted of peripheral blood mononuclear cells. Receptor source: a person between 18 and 75 years old in good health.

This clone occurred many times. The read stops 3 residues short of the end of the CDR3; the missing end is completed from the germline J gene. The chain uses TRBV2 and TRBJ2-2; TRBD1 matches 7 bases. The CDR3 consists of 12 residues. The germline gives CDR1 SNHLY, CDR2 FYNNEI. Unmatched junction bases numbered 6, after V lost 11 bases and J lost 6 bases. The CDR3 loop is CAGNRGSGELFF. Incomplete CDR3 DNA: TGTGCCGGAAACAGGGGTTCCGGGGAG.

This clone was seen ten or more times. Read coverage stops 3 residues before the CDR3 terminus; the germline J gene supplies the remainder. V usage is TRBV5-6 and J usage is TRBJ1-2, with 7 bases that match TRBD1. Per the germline V gene, CDR1 is SGHDT and CDR2 is YYEEEE. CDR3 size: 14 residues. Trimming at V came to 3 bases and at J to 6 bases, leaving 8 bases not matched to a gene. CDR3 bases read: TGTGCCAGCAGCTCGGGACAGAATATTCATGGC. This codes for CASSSGQNIHG. The entire CDR3 reads CASSSGQNIHGYTF.

This clone was observed many times. An end of the junction does not agree with germline; a read error may underlie this. The sequence runs out 3 residues before the end of the CDR3; the remainder is reconstructed from the germline J gene. V is TRBV5-8 and J is TRBJ2-3, with D perhaps matching TRBD2 (5 bases). The V gene's germline CDR1 is SGHTS and CDR2 YDEGEE. This CDR3 has 14 amino acids. This CDR3 is CASSRRASTDTQYF. The CDR3 bases that were read are TGTGCCAGCAGCCGACGGGCTAGCACCGATACG.